This T cell receptor beta chain was captured in a study of cytomegalovirus exposure and HLA in healthy donors. This PCR relied on a set of 60 Vbeta primers and 13 Jbeta primers. Method: immunoSEQ multiplex PCR; TCRdb's copy keeps in-frame clones and lacks some. The top ten clones hold 5.5% to 7% of a sample with tens of thousands of clones, less than 85% of them seen once. The CDR3 is 15 amino acids. In germline, CDR1 is SQVTM, CDR2 ANQGSEA. Trimming cost V 6 bases and J 4 bases; bases outside gene matches: 12. The sequenced material came from PBMCs. The chain is built from TRBV29-1 and TRBJ1-2, with 9 nucleotides matching TRBD1. The clonotype was recovered from a male donor in good health and CMV-seronegative. In nucleotides, the CDR3 is TGCAGCGTCGCCCGGGACAGGGTAGAGGGCTATGGCTACACCTTC. Encoded protein: CSVARDRVEGYGYTF.